This passage covers 19 T cell receptor beta chains from one sample sequenced in a study of T and B cells in COVID-19 patients. Multiplex PCR with BIOMED2 TRB-A/B primer pools amplified TRB rearrangements. TCRdb reprocessed the multiplex PCR reads via MiXCR and lists one record per CDR3 protein. The repertoire has around 6,400 distinct CDR3 sequences, approximately 25% of them found once; the top ten carry 9.5% to 15%. From blood, about 240-500 ng of genomic DNA served as TRB template. The material sequenced was blood. These receptors were collected from a human donor with active COVID-19.

This clonotype is judged medium-sized. The rearrangement uses TRBV13 and TRBJ2-1, with TRBD2 matching 7 bases. CDR1 and CDR2 from the germline V gene are PRHDT and FYEKMQ (reference sequence). The V gene end was trimmed by 5 bases and the J gene end by 3 bases; junction bases not matched to a gene: 7. The CDR3 is made up of 15 amino acids. This CDR3 is CASSPESSGYNEQFF. The DNA for the CDR3 is TGTGCCAGCAGCCCGGAGTCTAGCGGCTACAATGAGCAGTTCTTC.

The CDR3 DNA follows: TGTGCCAGCAGCTTGGGGCAGGGGGCCGCCGGGGAGCTGTTTTTT. It encodes CASSLGQGAAGELFF. The rearrangement links TRBV5-5 to TRBJ2-2, with TRBD1 identical over 8 bases. The CDR3 has 15 amino acids. Germline V gene data show CDR1 as SGHKS and CDR2 as YYEKEE (reference sequence). The V segment lost 0 bases and the J segment 6 bases; nucleotides outside the gene matches: 4.

The CDR3 sequence: CASSQDIGGYGELFF. As DNA, the CDR3 is TGCGCCAGCAGCCAAGATATCGGGGGATACGGGGAGCTGTTTTTT. V usage is TRBV4-3 and J usage is TRBJ2-2; tentatively, D is TRBD2 (6 bases). The CDR3 loop spans 15 amino acids. Trimming took 0 bases from V and 7 from J, leaving 12 bases between them. Per the germline V gene, CDR1 is LGHNA and CDR2 is YSLEER.

To note about this clonotype: This could be a read error, since a much larger clone is one nucleotide away. The gene calls are TRBV30 and TRBJ1-3; 9 positions match TRBD1. With V trimmed by 5 bases and J by 4 bases, 9 bases remained unmatched. Germline values: CDR1 GTSNPN, CDR2 SVGIG (reference sequence). The CDR3 runs to 15 residues. The CDR3 DNA is TGTGCCTGGGACGTAGGAGGGACAGGGGGAAACACCATATATTTT. Its translation: CAWDVGGTGGNTIYF.

About this clonotype itself: At one end, the junction sequence differs from germline, possibly due to a read error. V is TRBV4-3 and J is TRBJ1-4; a weak D match, TRBD1 (5 bases). The CDR3 has 13 amino acids. In germline, CDR1 is LGHNA, CDR2 YSLEER. The CDR3 nucleotides are TGTGCCAGCAGCCAACAGTCGGGGGACAAACTGTTTTTT. Its protein product is CASSQQSGDKLFF.

The rearrangement uses TRBV12-3 or TRBV12-4 and TRBJ2-2; D is unresolved. V lost 6 bases to trimming and J lost 5 bases, with 13 bases between them. The CDR3 covers 14 residues. CDR3 in DNA: TGTGCCAGCAGCATGCAGGAGTCGACCGGGGAGCTGTTTTTT. The encoded protein is CASSMQESTGELFF.

This clonotype has more than one count but fewer than ten. The rearrangement links TRBV13 to TRBJ1-4; perhaps TRBD1 as D (5 bases). V lost 4 bases to trimming and J lost 3 bases, with 15 bases between them. Germline CDR1 and CDR2: PRHDT and FYEKMQ (reference sequence). The CDR3 totals 16 residues. CDR3 region: CASSSGGWTANEKLFF. CDR3 nucleotide sequence: TGTGCCAGCAGCTCTGGGGGATGGACGGCTAATGAAAAACTGTTTTTT. Looking up the rest from reference TRBV13 and TRBJ1-4 gives the full variable domain: AAGVIQSPRHLIKEKRETATLKCYPIPRHDTVYWYQQGPGQDPQFLISFYEKMQSDKGSIPDRFSAQQFSDYHSELNMSSLELGDSALYFCASSSGGWTANEKLFFGSGTQLSVL.

This chain joins TRBV24-1 and TRBJ2-2, with D possibly being TRBD1 or TRBD2 (6 bases each). There are 13 residues in the CDR3. Per the germline V gene, CDR1 is KGHDR and CDR2 is SFDVKD. V lost 7 bases, J lost 5 bases, and 10 bases lay in between. The CDR3 DNA reads as TGTGCCACCAGCGGGGGCGGTACCGGGGAGCTGTTTTTT. Protein sequence: CATSGGGTGELFF.

This sequence joins TRBV20-1 and TRBJ1-2, with a tentative D call TRBD1 (5 bases). CDR1 and CDR2 (germline): DFQATT, SNEGSKA (reference sequence). This CDR3 spans 13 amino acids. The V gene lost 7 bases and the J gene lost 1 base, with 13 bases spanning the gap. This CDR3 is CSERGLHNYGYTF. The CDR3 DNA follows: TGCAGTGAGAGGGGTCTGCATAACTATGGCTACACCTTC.

V gene TRBV29-1 combines with J gene TRBJ2-3; TRBD1 aligns across 9 bases. This CDR3 has 15 amino acids. Germline CDR1 reads SQVTM; CDR2 reads ANQGSEA. The trim removed 6 bases at V and 2 bases at J, leaving 9 bases unmatched. Here the CDR3 reads CSVTGTGKHTDTQYF. The CDR3 nucleotides are TGCAGCGTCACCGGGACAGGGAAACACACAGATACGCAGTATTTT.

This clonotype was recorded a few times. V gene TRBV12-3 or TRBV12-4 combines with J gene TRBJ1-3, with unresolved D. V lost 3 bases, J lost 3 bases, and 6 bases lay in between. This CDR3 is built from 13 residues. The DNA of the CDR3 is TGTGCCAGCAGTTTCGGAGGTGGAAACACCATATATTTT. Amino acid sequence: CASSFGGGNTIYF.

This clonotype showed up just a few times. This may come from a read error, since a much larger clone is one base off. The V call is TRBV12-3 or TRBV12-4, the J call TRBJ2-7; D is ambiguous. Trimming pared 0 bases from V and 5 bases from J, leaving 5 bases between. CDR3 size: 12 residues. CDR3 DNA sequence: TGTGCCAGCAGTTTAGCCTCTGACGAGCAGTACTTC. Encoded protein: CASSLASDEQYF.

The chain links TRBV11-2 to TRBJ2-7; D could derive from TRBD1 or TRBD2 (5 bases each). Germline CDR1 and CDR2: SGHAT and FQNNGV. CDR3 length equals 14 residues. V was shortened by 1 base and J by 3 bases, with 10 bases between the two germline ends. The CDR3 protein is CASSLVRGHYEQYF. The CDR3 nucleotides are TGTGCCAGCAGCTTAGTTCGGGGCCACTACGAGCAGTACTTC.

By its share, this clonotype is medium-sized (0.01 to 0.1%). This chain uses TRBV29-1 with TRBJ1-4; maybe TRBD1 (6 bases). CDR3 length: 14 amino acids. CDR1 and CDR2 from the germline V gene are SQVTM and ANQGSEA. Trimming shortened V by 5 bases and J by 3 bases, and 13 bases separated the two germline ends. DNA for the CDR3: TGCAGCGTTTACAGTACAGGGTCTAATGAAAAACTGTTTTTT. Protein sequence: CSVYSTGSNEKLFF.

This clonotype is medium-sized in the sample. The chain couples TRBV19 to TRBJ1-2; D is perhaps TRBD1 (5 bases). The V gene's germline CDR1 is LNHDA and CDR2 SQIVND (reference sequence). V lost 5 bases and J 3 bases, leaving 13 bases between the germline ends. The CDR3 is made up of 14 amino acids. The CDR3 loop reads CASSLQERYYGYTF. The CDR3 nucleotides are TGTGCCAGTAGTCTACAGGAGAGGTACTATGGCTACACCTTC.

Remarks on this clonotype: Just one base apart from a much larger clone, this may be a read error. Here the CDR3 omits its conserved ending phenylalanine or tryptophan, so a read error is the likely source. This sequence joins TRBV6-5 and TRBJ1-6; TRBD1 might be the D (5 bases). The CDR3 is 15 residues long. Per germline, CDR1 MNHEY and CDR2 SVGAGI. V shed 6 bases and J shed 8 bases, with 17 bases lying between them. The CDR3 region is CASSPGTLRDSPLHY. In DNA, the CDR3 is TGTGCCAGCAGCCCTGGGACCTTGAGGGATTCACCCCTCCACTAT.

This clonotype is labeled as medium-sized (0.01 to 0.1%). The genes are TRBV6-2 or TRBV6-3 and TRBJ2-6, with 10 positions matching TRBD1. CDR3 size: 19 residues. CDR1 MNHEY and CDR2 SVGEGT come from the germline V gene. The ends lost 0 bases at V and 2 bases at J; junction bases unmatched: 7. CDR3 bases: TGTGCCAGCAGTTACTCGAGGGACAGGGGAACGGCTGGGGCCAACGTCCTGACTTTC. Translation: CASSYSRDRGTAGANVLTF.

This clonotype is classed as medium-sized. The chain carries TRBV5-6 and TRBJ2-7, with D possibly TRBD2 on 5 matching bases. This CDR3 spans 13 amino acids. Trimming took off 2 bases at V and 6 bases at J, with 12 bases between the two ends. CDR1 SGHDT and CDR2 YYEEEE come from the germline V gene. The CDR3: CASSLFGESEQYF. CDR3 sequence (DNA): TGTGCCAGCAGCTTATTTGGGGAGTCCGAGCAGTACTTC. The whole variable domain, remainder taken from reference TRBV5-6 and TRBJ2-7, is DAGVTQSPTHLIKTRGQQVTLRCSPKSGHDTVSWYQQALGQGPQFIFQYYEEEERQRGNFPDRFSGHQFPNYSSELNVNALLLGDSALYLCASSLFGESEQYFGPGTRLTVT.

This clonotype is deemed medium-sized (0.01 to 0.1%). The V call is TRBV13, the J call TRBJ2-7; D uncertain. In germline, CDR1 is PRHDT, CDR2 FYEKMQ (reference sequence). CDR3 length equals 18 residues. The V end was cut by 1 base, the J end by 2 bases, with 21 bases between. The CDR3: CASSLVRWGGEETYEQYF. Written as DNA, the CDR3 is TGTGCCAGCAGCTTAGTTAGGTGGGGTGGGGAAGAGACCTACGAGCAGTACTTC.